The sequence of this T cell receptor beta chain was determined in a study of metastatic and nonmetastatic thyroid tumors. Turning to the study itself: Across peripheral blood and tumor or nodule tissue samples taken from malignant and benign thyroid patients, the repertoires were compared with one another. Study-wide results and limits: For both blood and tumor, malignant thyroid tumors reportedly showed significantly higher TCR beta diversity than benign nodules did.

About this clone: Its antigen remains unidentified.

Authors' data handling: CDR3 differences across clinicopathological groups were used to build a distant-metastasis classifier for papillary thyroid cancer. TCRdb re-called the PCR reads through MiXCR. The V and J calls come from TCRdb's annotation, not from the publication. The table lists around 19,000 clones, roughly 29% of them singletons. Before thyroid surgery, none of the patients had received any treatment. The receptor's source is a female donor with papillary thyroid cancer or a benign thyroid nodule (not recorded which). Some clones in this sample may be carry-over from other donors' samples. What was sequenced was blood.

CDR3 in DNA: TGTGCCAGCAGTGAACAGGGGGCTTTGGGCTACACCTTC. Amino acid sequence: CASSEQGALGYTF. The chain couples TRBV6-1 to TRBJ1-2, with 8 positions matching TRBD1. Germline-derived CDR1 and CDR2 are MNHNS and SASEGT. This CDR3 spans 13 amino acids. The V and J ends lost 2 bases and 8 bases, in that order; junction bases with no gene match: 4.